This TCR beta chain appears in the sequencing data of a study of blood T cell repertoires in COVID-19. The overall study: Material from acute and convalescent COVID-19 was sourced from the United States, Italy and Spain.

Per the original methods: The assay estimated nucleated cells by amplifying reference gene primers. Repertoires were generated with immunoSEQ multiplex PCR, while TCRdb's copy carries only in-frame clones and drops some. V and J calls and clone size are given by that table; D and trimming were obtained from the DNA. This table holds about 400,000 clones, approximately 88% found once. In terms of age and location, participants ranged from roughly 18 to 90 years and lived in about two dozen US areas. Allocation to cohorts depended on clinical history reported by the participants. V was trimmed by 3 bases and J by 4 bases, leaving 7 bases between them. Per the germline V gene, CDR1 is KGHSH and CDR2 is LQKENI. CDR3 length: 13 amino acids.

Material: PBMCs or T cells enriched from blood (not recorded which). V gene TRBV18 combines with J gene TRBJ1-5; tentative D call: TRBD1 (5 bases). The TCR sequence derives from a woman between 35 and 50 years old with acute COVID-19. DNA of the CDR3: TGTGCCAGCTCACCTGACAGTAATCAGCCCCAGCATTTT. As protein: CASSPDSNQPQHF.